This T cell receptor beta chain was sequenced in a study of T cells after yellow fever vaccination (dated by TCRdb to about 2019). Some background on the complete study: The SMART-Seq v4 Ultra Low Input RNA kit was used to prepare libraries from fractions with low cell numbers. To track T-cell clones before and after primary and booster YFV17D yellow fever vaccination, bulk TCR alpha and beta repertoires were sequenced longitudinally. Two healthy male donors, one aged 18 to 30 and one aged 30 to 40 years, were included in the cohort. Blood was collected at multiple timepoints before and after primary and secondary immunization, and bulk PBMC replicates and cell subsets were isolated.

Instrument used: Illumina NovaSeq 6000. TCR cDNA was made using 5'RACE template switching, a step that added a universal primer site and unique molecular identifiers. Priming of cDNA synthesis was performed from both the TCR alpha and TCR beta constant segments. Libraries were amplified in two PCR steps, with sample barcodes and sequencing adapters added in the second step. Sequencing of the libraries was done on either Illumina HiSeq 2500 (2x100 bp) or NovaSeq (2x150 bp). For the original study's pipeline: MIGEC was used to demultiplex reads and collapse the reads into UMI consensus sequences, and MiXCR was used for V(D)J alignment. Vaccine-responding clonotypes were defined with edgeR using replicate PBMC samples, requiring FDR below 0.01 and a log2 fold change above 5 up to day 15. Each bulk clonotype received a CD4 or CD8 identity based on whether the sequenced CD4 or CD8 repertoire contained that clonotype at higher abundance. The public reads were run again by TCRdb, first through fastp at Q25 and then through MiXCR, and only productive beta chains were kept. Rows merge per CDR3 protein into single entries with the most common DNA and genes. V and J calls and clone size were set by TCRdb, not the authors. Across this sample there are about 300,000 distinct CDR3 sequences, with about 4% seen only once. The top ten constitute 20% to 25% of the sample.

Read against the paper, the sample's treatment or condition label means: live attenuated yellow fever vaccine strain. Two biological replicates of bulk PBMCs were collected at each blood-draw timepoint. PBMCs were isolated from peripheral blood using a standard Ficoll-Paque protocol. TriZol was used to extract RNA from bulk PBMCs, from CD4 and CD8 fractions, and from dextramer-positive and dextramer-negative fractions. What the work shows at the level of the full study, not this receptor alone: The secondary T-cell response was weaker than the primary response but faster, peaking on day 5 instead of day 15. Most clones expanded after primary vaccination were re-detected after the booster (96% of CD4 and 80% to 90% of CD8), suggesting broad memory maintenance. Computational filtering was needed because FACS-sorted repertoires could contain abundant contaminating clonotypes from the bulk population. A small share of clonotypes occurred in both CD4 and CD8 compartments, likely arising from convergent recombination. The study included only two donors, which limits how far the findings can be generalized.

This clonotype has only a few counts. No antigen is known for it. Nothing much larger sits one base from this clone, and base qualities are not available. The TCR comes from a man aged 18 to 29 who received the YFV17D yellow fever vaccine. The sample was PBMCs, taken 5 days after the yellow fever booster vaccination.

The CDR3 sequence is CASSTRLAGGRIDTQYF. The nucleotide sequence reads TGTGCCAGCAGCACCCGACTAGCGGGGGGGCGGATAGATACGCAGTATTTT. The rearranged chain carries TRBV7-2 and TRBJ2-3, and TRBD2 aligns with 14 junction nucleotides. From cysteine to phenylalanine, the CDR3 is 17 amino acids long. Only the CDR3 DNA stays, 51 bases, in frame from base 1. CDR1 and CDR2, per the germline V gene, are SGHTA and FQGNSA. Germline trimming amounts to 5 bases on V and 5 bases on J, with 9 as the count of junction bases outside the gene matches.